The 7 T cell receptor beta chains in this list originate from one sample, sequenced in a study of blood T cell repertoires in COVID-19. Only in-frame clones appear in the TCRdb table, and some are missing; sequencing was by immunoSEQ multiplex PCR. The table includes roughly 150,000 clones, roughly 88% detected once. The material sequenced was peripheral blood. The source is a man between 18 and 29 years old with COVID-19, enrolled during active disease.

The chain couples TRBV6-1 to TRBJ2-7, with TRBD1 matching 7 bases. This CDR3 is 14 amino acids long. The germline V gene has CDR1 MNHNS and CDR2 SASEGT. With 3 bases clipped from V and 6 bases from J, the junction kept 8 bases outside the gene matches. The CDR3 loop reads CASSETRQGGEQYF. CDR3 bases: TGTGCCAGCAGTGAGACTCGACAGGGCGGCGAGCAGTACTTC.

The CDR3 sequence: CASSRQGARRGGAKNIQYF. The CDR3 DNA reads as TGTGCCAGTAGTAGACAGGGGGCGCGAAGAGGGGGAGCCAAAAACATTCAGTACTTC. The rearrangement links TRBV19 to TRBJ2-4, with TRBD1 matching over 10 bases. Germline CDR1 is LNHDA and CDR2 is SQIVND (reference sequence). This CDR3 contains 19 residues. V was pared by 4 bases and J by 0 bases, with 12 bases of the junction left unmatched.

V usage is TRBV29-1 and J usage is TRBJ1-1; TRBD1 is a possible D gene (5 bases). CDR3 size: 14 residues. Looked up from germline, CDR1 is SQVTM and CDR2 is ANQGSEA. V was trimmed by 4 bases and J by 0 bases, leaving 12 bases between them. In DNA form, the CDR3 reads TGCAGCGTTGCCTACAGGCTTATGAACACTGAAGCTTTCTTT. As protein: CSVAYRLMNTEAFF.

With respect to this clone: In the same sample, other DNA sequences code for this CDR3. The chain has TRBV4-3 and TRBJ2-3; D call uncertain. From germline, CDR1 is LGHNA and CDR2 YSLEER. The CDR3 totals 14 residues. Trimming shortened V by 0 bases and J by 1 base, and 5 bases separated the two germline ends. CDR3 protein: CASSQDPGTDTQYF. CDR3 nucleotide sequence: TGCGCCAGCAGCCAAGACCCCGGCACAGATACGCAGTATTTT.

The chain links TRBV30 to TRBJ1-1; D may be TRBD1 (6 bases). Germline CDR1 and CDR2: GTSNPN and SVGIG (reference sequence). CDR3 size: 13 residues. The V gene lost 3 bases and the J gene lost 5 bases, with 13 bases spanning the gap. The CDR3 DNA sequence: TGTGCCTGGAGCCCAGGGGTAGCAACTGAAGCTTTCTTT. Translation gives CAWSPGVATEAFF. The variable domain in full, completed from reference TRBV30 and TRBJ1-1, reads SQTIHQWPATLVQPVGSPLSLECTVEGTSNPNLYWYRQAAGRGLQLLFYSVGIGQISSEVPQNLSASRPQDRQFILSSKKLLLSDSGFYLCAWSPGVATEAFFGQGTRLTVV.

This chain connects TRBV13 to TRBJ1-6; 8 bases match TRBD1. J gave up 7 bases and V 3 bases, and 5 bases lay outside the gene matches. The CDR3 covers 15 residues. The germline gives CDR1 PRHDT, CDR2 FYEKMQ (reference sequence). The CDR3, as DNA: TGTGCCAGCAGCTTGGGACAGGAGTACAATTCACCCCTCCACTTT. It translates to CASSLGQEYNSPLHF.

The rearrangement links TRBV27 to TRBJ2-7, with a possible D match to TRBD2 (6 bases). Trimming took 10 bases from V and 4 from J, leaving 11 bases between them. The germline gives CDR1 MNHEY, CDR2 SMNVEV (reference sequence). This CDR3 has 11 amino acids. The CDR3: CATARGYEQYF. For the CDR3, the DNA is TGTGCCACGGCGCGGGGATACGAGCAGTACTTC.